The source of this T cell receptor beta chain is a study of blood T cell repertoires in COVID-19. Germline V gene data show CDR1 as SEHNR and CDR2 as FQNEAQ (reference sequence). J lost 5 bases, V lost 3 bases, and 7 bases had no gene match. The CDR3 contains 15 residues. The protocol was immunoSEQ multiplex PCR, while the TCRdb copy is restricted to in-frame clones and leaves out a portion. The sample yields hundreds of thousands of clones, roughly 88% seen once. In Seattle, patients joined the study during active infection and were tracked longitudinally. The chain joins TRBV7-9 to TRBJ2-5, with 9 bases that match TRBD1. This TCR was recovered from a woman aged 25 to 45 with COVID-19, enrolled during active disease. The sequenced sample was peripheral blood. CDR3 sequence (DNA): TGTGCCAGCAGCTTGACAGGGGGATCCTGGGAGACCCAGTACTTC. This codes for CASSLTGGSWETQYF. The entire variable domain, with the rest obtained from reference TRBV7-9 and TRBJ2-5, is as follows: DTGVSQNPRHKITKRGQNVTFRCDPISEHNRLYWYRQTLGQGPEFLTYFQNEAQLEKSRLLSDRFSAERPKGSFSTLEIQRTEQGDSAMYLCASSLTGGSWETQYFGPGTRLLVL.